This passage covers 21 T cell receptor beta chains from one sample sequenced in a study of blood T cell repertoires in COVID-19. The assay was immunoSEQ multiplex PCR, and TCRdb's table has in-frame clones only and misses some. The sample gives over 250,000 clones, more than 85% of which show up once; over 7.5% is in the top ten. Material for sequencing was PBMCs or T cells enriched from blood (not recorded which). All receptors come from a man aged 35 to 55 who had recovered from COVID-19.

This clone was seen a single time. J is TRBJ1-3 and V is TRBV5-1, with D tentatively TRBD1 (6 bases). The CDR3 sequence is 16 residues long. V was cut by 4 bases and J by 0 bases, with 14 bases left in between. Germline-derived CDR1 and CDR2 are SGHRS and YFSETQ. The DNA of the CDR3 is TGCGCCAGCAGCGCCCGACAGGTTCTCTCTGGAAACACCATATATTTT. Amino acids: CASSARQVLSGNTIYF.

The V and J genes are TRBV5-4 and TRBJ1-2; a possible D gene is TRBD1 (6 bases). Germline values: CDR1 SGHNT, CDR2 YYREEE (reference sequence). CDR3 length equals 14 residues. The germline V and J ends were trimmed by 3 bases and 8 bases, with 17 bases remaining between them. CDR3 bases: TGTGCCAGCAGCTCAACTTCCAGGGGCTTCGGCTACACCTTC. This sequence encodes CASSSTSRGFGYTF.

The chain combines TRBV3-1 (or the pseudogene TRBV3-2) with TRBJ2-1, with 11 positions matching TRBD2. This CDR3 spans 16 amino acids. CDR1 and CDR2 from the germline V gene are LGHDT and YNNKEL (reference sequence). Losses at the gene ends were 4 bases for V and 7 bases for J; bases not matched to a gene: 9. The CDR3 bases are TGTGCCAGCAGCCTAAGACTAGCGGGATGGGGTAATGAGCAGTTCTTC. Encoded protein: CASSLRLAGWGNEQFF.

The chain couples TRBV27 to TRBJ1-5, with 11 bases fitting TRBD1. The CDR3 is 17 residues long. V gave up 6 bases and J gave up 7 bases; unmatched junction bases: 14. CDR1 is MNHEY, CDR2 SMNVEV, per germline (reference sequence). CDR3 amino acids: CASSLFAGTGGSQPQHF. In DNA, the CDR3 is TGTGCCAGCAGCCTTTTCGCCGGGACAGGGGGTAGCCAGCCCCAGCATTTT.

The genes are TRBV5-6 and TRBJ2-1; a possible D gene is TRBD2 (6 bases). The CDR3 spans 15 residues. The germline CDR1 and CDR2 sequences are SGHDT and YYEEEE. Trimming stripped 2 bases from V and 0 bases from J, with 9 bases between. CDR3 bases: TGTGCCAGCAGCTTTTACGGGAGCTCCTACAATGAGCAGTTCTTC. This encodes CASSFYGSSYNEQFF.

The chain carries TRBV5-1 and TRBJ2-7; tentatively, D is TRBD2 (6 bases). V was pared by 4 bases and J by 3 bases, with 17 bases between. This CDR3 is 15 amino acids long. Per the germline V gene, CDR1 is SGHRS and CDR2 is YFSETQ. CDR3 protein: CASSLGTYTSYEQYF. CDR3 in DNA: TGCGCCAGCAGCCTCGGGACTTACACAAGCTACGAGCAGTACTTC. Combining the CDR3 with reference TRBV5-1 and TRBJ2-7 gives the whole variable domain KAGVTQTPRYLIKTRGQQVTLSCSPISGHRSVSWYQQTPGQGLQFLFEYFSETQRNKGNFPGRFSGRQFSNSRSEMNVSTLELGDSALYLCASSLGTYTSYEQYFGPGTRLTVT.

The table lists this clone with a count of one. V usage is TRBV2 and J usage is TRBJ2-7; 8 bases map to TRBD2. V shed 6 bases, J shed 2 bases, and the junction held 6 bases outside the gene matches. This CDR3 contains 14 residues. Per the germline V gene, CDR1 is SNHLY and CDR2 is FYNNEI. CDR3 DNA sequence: TGTGCCAGCAGAGTAGCGGGGCAAACCTACGAGCAGTACTTC. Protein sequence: CASRVAGQTYEQYF.

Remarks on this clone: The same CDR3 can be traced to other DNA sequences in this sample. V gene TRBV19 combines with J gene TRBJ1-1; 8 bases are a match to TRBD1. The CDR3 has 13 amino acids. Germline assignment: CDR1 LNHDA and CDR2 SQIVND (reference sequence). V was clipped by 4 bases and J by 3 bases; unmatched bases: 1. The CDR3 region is CASSTTGDTEAFF. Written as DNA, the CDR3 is TGTGCCAGTAGTACGACAGGGGACACTGAAGCTTTCTTT.

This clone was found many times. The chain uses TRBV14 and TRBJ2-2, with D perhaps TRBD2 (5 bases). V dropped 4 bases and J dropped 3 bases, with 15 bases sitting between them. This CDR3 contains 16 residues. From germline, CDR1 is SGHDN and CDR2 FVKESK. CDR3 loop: CASSPLGGGHTGELFF. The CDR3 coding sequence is TGTGCCAGCAGCCCCCTTGGCGGAGGCCACACCGGGGAGCTGTTTTTT.

The CDR3 DNA sequence: TGTGCCAGCAGCTTGGCCCTAGGGACAGGGGGTGTCGAGCAGTACTTC. This encodes CASSLALGTGGVEQYF. The chain employs TRBV5-4 and TRBJ2-7, with 11 bases matching TRBD1. The CDR3 runs 16 residues. V was clipped by 0 bases and J by 6 bases; unmatched bases: 8. The germline CDR1 and CDR2 sequences are SGHNT and YYREEE (reference sequence).

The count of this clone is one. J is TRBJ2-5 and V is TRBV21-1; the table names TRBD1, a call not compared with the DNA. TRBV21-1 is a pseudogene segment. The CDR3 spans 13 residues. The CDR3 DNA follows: TGTGCCAGCAGCTGGGGACAGCAAGAGACCCAGTACTTC. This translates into CASSWGQQETQYF.

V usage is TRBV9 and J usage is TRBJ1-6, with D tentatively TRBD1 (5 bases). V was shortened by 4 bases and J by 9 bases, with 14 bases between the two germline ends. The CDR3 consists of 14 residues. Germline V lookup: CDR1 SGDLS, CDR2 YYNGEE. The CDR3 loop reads CASSLSGSGSPLHF. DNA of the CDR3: TGTGCCAGCAGCCTTTCAGGGTCGGGTTCACCCCTCCACTTT.

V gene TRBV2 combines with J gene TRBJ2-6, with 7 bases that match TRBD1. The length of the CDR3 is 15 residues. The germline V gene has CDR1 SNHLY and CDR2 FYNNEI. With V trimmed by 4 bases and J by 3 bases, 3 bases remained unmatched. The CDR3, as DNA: TGTGCCAGCAGTGCACAGGGGTATGGGGCCAACGTCCTGACTTTC. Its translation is CASSAQGYGANVLTF.

The CDR3 here is CASSLTQGETQYF. DNA of the CDR3: TGTGCCAGCAGCTTGACACAGGGAGAGACCCAGTACTTC. V usage is TRBV7-2 and J usage is TRBJ2-5, with D perhaps matching TRBD1 (6 bases). V lost 3 bases and J lost 4, with 9 bases in between. Germline CDR1 is SGHTA and CDR2 is FQGNSA. The CDR3 loop spans 13 amino acids. Together with reference TRBV7-2 and TRBJ2-5, the CDR3 gives the full variable domain: GAGVSQSPSNKVTEKGKDVELRCDPISGHTALYWYRQSLGQGLEFLIYFQGNSAPDKSGLPSDRFSAERTGGSVSTLTIQRTQQEDSAVYLCASSLTQGETQYFGPGTRLLVL.

The CDR3 DNA reads as TGCGCCAGCAGGCTGGGAGGGGTTGGGTCTGAAAAACTGTTTTTT. Encoded protein: CASRLGGVGSEKLFF. This chain joins TRBV5-1 and TRBJ1-4, with D possibly TRBD1 on 5 matching bases. Germline V lookup: CDR1 SGHRS, CDR2 YFSETQ. CDR3 length: 15 residues. V gave up 5 bases and J gave up 7 bases, with 18 bases separating them.

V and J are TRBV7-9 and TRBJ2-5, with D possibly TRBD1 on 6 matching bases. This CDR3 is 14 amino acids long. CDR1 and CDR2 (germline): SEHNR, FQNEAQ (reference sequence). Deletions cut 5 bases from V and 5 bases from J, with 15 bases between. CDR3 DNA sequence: TGTGCCAGCAGCGTGAGGACAGTTGACGAGACCCAGTACTTC. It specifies CASSVRTVDETQYF.

The CDR3 DNA is TGTGCCAGCAGCTTGGATCAGGGGGCTGTCACTGAAGCTTTCTTT. Its protein product is CASSLDQGAVTEAFF. J is TRBJ1-1 and V is TRBV5-6, with 8 nucleotides matching TRBD1. Losses at the gene ends were 0 bases for V and 4 bases for J; bases not matched to a gene: 5. CDR1 SGHDT and CDR2 YYEEEE come from the germline V gene. The CDR3 sequence is 15 residues long.

The CDR3 spells CASSQEGLAGEGIETQYF. The CDR3 nucleotides read TGTGCCAGCAGCCAAGAAGGACTAGCGGGAGAAGGGATAGAGACCCAGTACTTC. The gene calls are TRBV4-2 and TRBJ2-5, with 13 bases lining up with TRBD2. Germline-derived CDR1 and CDR2 are LGHNA and YNFKEQ. J gave up 4 bases and V 0 bases, and 8 bases lay outside the gene matches. The CDR3 spans 18 residues.

The CDR3 is CASSAQARGGYETQYF. The CDR3 bases are TGTGCCAGCAGCGCCCAAGCAAGGGGTGGATACGAGACCCAGTACTTC. The chain links TRBV7-2 to TRBJ2-5; TRBD1 might be the D (5 bases). The V gene lost 5 bases and the J gene lost 5 bases, with 21 bases spanning the gap. The CDR3 is 16 amino acids. Germline CDR1 and CDR2: SGHTA and FQGNSA.

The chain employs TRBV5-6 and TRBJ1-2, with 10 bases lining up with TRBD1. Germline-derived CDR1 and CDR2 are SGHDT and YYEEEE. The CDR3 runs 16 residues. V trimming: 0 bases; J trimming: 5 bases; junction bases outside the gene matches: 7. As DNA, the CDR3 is TGTGCCAGCAGCTTGGGGACAGGGGGTTCTGTATATGGCTACACCTTC. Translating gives CASSLGTGGSVYGYTF.

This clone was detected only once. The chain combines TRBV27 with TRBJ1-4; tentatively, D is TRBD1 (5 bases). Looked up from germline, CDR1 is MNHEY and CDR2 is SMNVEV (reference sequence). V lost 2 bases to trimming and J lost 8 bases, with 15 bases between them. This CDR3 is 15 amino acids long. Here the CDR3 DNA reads TGTGCCAGCAGTTTAGGAAGGGGAGGAGGGGAAAAACTGTTTTTT. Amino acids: CASSLGRGGGEKLFF.